This T cell receptor beta chain was recovered during a study of PD-1 and CTLA-4 blockade in melanoma. Using immunoSEQ multiplex PCR, the repertoire was profiled, and TCRdb retains in-frame clones only, with some absent. The sample includes 28,000 or so clones, less than 95% of them seen just once. CDR3 length equals 13 residues. Germline CDR1 reads LGHDT; CDR2 reads YNNKEL (reference sequence). V dropped 8 bases and J dropped 0; count of bases not matched to a gene: 3. The sample in question was CD8+ T cells from peripheral blood, obtained from a patient given anti-PD-1 treatment. This TCR was recovered from a human donor with melanoma. The chain is built from TRBV3-1 (or the pseudogene TRBV3-2) and TRBJ1-2, with TRBD1 matching over 7 bases. This CDR3 is CASQGGSNYGYTF. The CDR3 DNA reads TGTGCCAGCCAGGGGGGTTCTAACTATGGCTACACCTTC.